This T cell receptor beta chain was retrieved from a study of blood T cell repertoires in COVID-19. J gave up 5 bases and V 4 bases, and 5 bases lay outside the gene matches. Germline V CDR1 and CDR2: SNHLY, FYNNEI. The CDR3 totals 15 residues. The table came from immunoSEQ multiplex PCR; TCRdb's copy has only in-frame clones and leaves some out. The sample holds about 300,000 clones, roughly 90% seen once. V and J are TRBV2 and TRBJ1-2; 12 nucleotides agree with TRBD1. The source material was peripheral blood. This receptor was taken from a man aged 18 to 30 who had recovered from COVID-19. CDR3 protein: CASSVGTGGNYGYTF. CDR3 bases: TGTGCCAGCAGTGTCGGGACAGGGGGCAATTATGGCTACACCTTC. Together with reference TRBV2 and TRBJ1-2, the CDR3 gives the full variable domain: EPEVTQTPSHQVTQMGQEVILRCVPISNHLYFYWYRQILGQKVEFLVSFYNNEISEKSEIFDDQFSVERPDGSNFTLKIRSTKLEDSAMYFCASSVGTGGNYGYTFGSGTRLTVV.